A single TCR beta chain is shown here with its context. What it binds is not known. This specimen comes from a study of PD-1 blockade in mismatch repair-deficient tumors. Study results and caveats: Rapid post-treatment expansion, then contraction, generally preceding radiologic response, marked tumor-resident clones.

Per germline, CDR1 MDHEN and CDR2 SYDVKM. The trim removed 1 base at V and 5 bases at J, leaving 4 bases unmatched. The CDR3 is 14 residues long. The repertoire was sequenced with immunoSEQ multiplex PCR; TCRdb's copy has only in-frame clones and lacks some. The sample carries about 130,000 clones, 88% recorded once. TCRs were sequenced from a few patients responding to pembrolizumab. The chain joins TRBV28 to TRBJ1-2; 7 bases match TRBD1. The TCR was taken from an adult with mismatch repair-deficient cancer. The source was peripheral blood, collected just over 70 weeks after starting pembrolizumab. The CDR3 region has the DNA TGTGCCAGCAGTTTATCGGGGACAGAGTATGGCTACACCTTC. Amino acids: CASSLSGTEYGYTF.